Listed here are 32 T cell receptor beta chains from one sample, sequenced in a study of blood T cell repertoires in COVID-19. Assay: immunoSEQ multiplex PCR; the TCRdb copy retains only in-frame clones and omits some. The sample contains about 430,000 clones, more than 75% of which appear only once. Specimen: PBMCs or T cells enriched from blood (not recorded which). The receptors were sampled from a woman aged 30 to 39 with acute COVID-19.

J is TRBJ2-1 and V is TRBV19; 8 bases fit TRBD2. The germline V gene has CDR1 LNHDA and CDR2 SQIVND (reference sequence). Trimming removed 9 bases from V and 9 bases from J; junction bases left unmatched: 22. The CDR3 runs to 17 residues. The CDR3 is CASVGGRSGAPIGEQFF. In DNA form, the CDR3 reads TGTGCCAGCGTGGGGGGGCGTAGCGGGGCTCCAATCGGTGAGCAGTTCTTC.

The chain couples TRBV5-6 to TRBJ1-3; 8 bases map to TRBD1. The germline V gene has CDR1 SGHDT and CDR2 YYEEEE. J gave up 4 bases and V 0 bases, and 6 bases lay outside the gene matches. The length of the CDR3 is 16 residues. The DNA for the CDR3 is TGTGCCAGCAGCTTGGTGGGGGACAGGTACGGAAACACCATATATTTT. As protein: CASSLVGDRYGNTIYF. Together with reference TRBV5-6 and TRBJ1-3, the CDR3 gives the full variable domain: DAGVTQSPTHLIKTRGQQVTLRCSPKSGHDTVSWYQQALGQGPQFIFQYYEEEERQRGNFPDRFSGHQFPNYSSELNVNALLLGDSALYLCASSLVGDRYGNTIYFGEGSWLTVV.

The V call is TRBV7-3, the J call TRBJ2-6, with TRBD2 identical over 7 bases. In germline, CDR1 is SGHTA, CDR2 FQGTGA. V was clipped by 5 bases and J by 1 base; unmatched bases: 2. The CDR3 covers 15 residues. The CDR3 DNA reads TGTGCCAGCAGCCCGGGGGGATCTGGGGCCAACGTCCTGACTTTC. Its protein is CASSPGGSGANVLTF.

The chain carries TRBV30 and TRBJ2-7; 7 bases match TRBD1. Germline V gives CDR1 GTSNPN, CDR2 SVGIG (reference sequence). V lost 4 bases and J lost 0; bases outside the gene matches: 6. The CDR3 runs 14 residues. This CDR3 reads CAWNNRGSSYEQYF. The CDR3 DNA follows: TGTGCCTGGAACAACAGGGGAAGCTCCTACGAGCAGTACTTC. The complete variable domain, with remaining parts taken from reference TRBV30 and TRBJ2-7, reads SQTIHQWPATLVQPVGSPLSLECTVEGTSNPNLYWYRQAAGRGLQLLFYSVGIGQISSEVPQNLSASRPQDRQFILSSKKLLLSDSGFYLCAWNNRGSSYEQYFGPGTRLTVT.

The chain uses TRBV6-5 and TRBJ1-2, with D possibly TRBD1 on 5 matching bases. The CDR3 consists of 14 residues. Trimming left V 6 bases short and J 4 bases short, with 15 bases between. Germline V gene data show CDR1 as MNHEY and CDR2 as SVGAGI. The CDR3 region has the DNA TGTGCCAGCAGGGGGGTTGGAGGGGCCTATGGCTACACCTTC. It specifies CASRGVGGAYGYTF.

This clone appeared a few times. The V gene is TRBV7-2, the J gene TRBJ1-1; weak D call: TRBD1 (5 bases). This CDR3 has 12 amino acids. The germline V gene has CDR1 SGHTA and CDR2 FQGNSA. The ends were cut back, 6 bases at V and 7 bases at J, with 12 bases in the middle. CDR3 sequence: CASRRGYNEAFF. The CDR3 DNA sequence: TGTGCCAGCAGAAGGGGCTATAATGAAGCTTTCTTT. Variable domain in full (rest from reference TRBV7-2 and TRBJ1-1): GAGVSQSPSNKVTEKGKDVELRCDPISGHTALYWYRQSLGQGLEFLIYFQGNSAPDKSGLPSDRFSAERTGGSVSTLTIQRTQQEDSAVYLCASRRGYNEAFFGQGTRLTVV.

This sequence joins TRBV24-1 and TRBJ2-3; D may be TRBD2 (5 bases). Trimming pared 5 bases from V and 1 base from J, leaving 15 bases between. CDR3 length: 16 residues. CDR1 KGHDR and CDR2 SFDVKD come from the germline V gene. The CDR3: CATSARATGGTDTQYF. For the CDR3, the DNA is TGTGCCACCAGTGCCCGAGCCACCGGGGGCACAGATACGCAGTATTTT.

This sequence joins TRBV28 and TRBJ1-5, with D perhaps matching TRBD1 (5 bases). This CDR3 region has 16 residues. Germline loops: CDR1 MDHEN, CDR2 SYDVKM. Trimming removed 7 bases from V and 5 bases from J, with 21 bases in between. The CDR3 region has the DNA TGTGCCAGCAAGGGAGGGACTTCAGAACCGGATCAGCCCCAGCATTTT. Amino acid sequence: CASKGGTSEPDQPQHF. Variable domain in full (rest from reference TRBV28 and TRBJ1-5): DVKVTQSSRYLVKRTGEKVFLECVQDMDHENMFWYRQDPGLGLRLIYFSYDVKMKEKGDIPEGYSVSREKKERFSLILESASTNQTSMYLCASKGGTSEPDQPQHFGDGTRLSIL.

The chain employs TRBV19 and TRBJ1-5; 8 bases agree with TRBD1. CDR3 length: 15 residues. Germline V gene lookup returns CDR1 LNHDA and CDR2 SQIVND (reference sequence). V dropped 5 bases and J dropped 9; count of bases not matched to a gene: 12. CDR3 amino acids: CASSETGTGKLPQHF. The CDR3 DNA reads TGTGCCAGTAGTGAAACCGGGACAGGCAAGCTGCCCCAGCATTTT.

The CDR3 DNA is TGTGCCAGCAGTGAATTCTCGCAGTCAAACACTGAAGCTTTCTTT. Translated, it gives CASSEFSQSNTEAFF. The chain couples TRBV25-1 to TRBJ1-1; D is ambiguous. Germline CDR1 reads MGHDK; CDR2 reads SYGVNS. The ends were cut back, 1 base at V and 2 bases at J, with 11 bases in the middle. The CDR3 runs 15 residues.

V gene TRBV24-1 combines with J gene TRBJ1-2, with 8 positions matching TRBD1. Germline CDR1 reads KGHDR; CDR2 reads SFDVKD. V lost 9 bases, J lost 8 bases, and 4 bases stayed unmatched. The CDR3 totals 11 residues. CDR3 sequence: CATEGQGGYTF. The CDR3, as DNA: TGTGCCACCGAAGGACAGGGAGGCTACACCTTC.

The CDR3 loop is CASSLIRVNNYNEQFF. The CDR3 DNA sequence: TGTGCCAGCAGCTTAATTCGGGTAAACAACTACAATGAGCAGTTCTTC. The V and J genes are TRBV7-6 and TRBJ2-1; no definite D call. This CDR3 has 16 residues. CDR1 and CDR2 from the germline V gene are SGHVS and FNYEAQ. With 2 bases removed from V and 3 bases from J, the gap between germline ends came to 14 bases.

The chain recombines TRBV19 with TRBJ1-4, with D possibly matching TRBD1 (5 bases). Germline CDR1 LNHDA, CDR2 SQIVND (reference sequence). The CDR3 sequence is 13 residues long. The germline V and J ends were trimmed by 5 bases and 9 bases, with 13 bases remaining between them. The CDR3 DNA sequence: TGTGCCAGTAGTCCCAGGGAATCGAAAAAACTGTTTTTT. Translated: CASSPRESKKLFF.

J is TRBJ1-2 and V is TRBV6-5; TRBD1 agrees at 9 bases. V lost 5 bases and J lost 5; bases outside the gene matches: 3. CDR3 length: 13 amino acids. Per the germline V gene, CDR1 is MNHEY and CDR2 is SVGAGI. The CDR3 loop is CASSTGQGYGYTF. CDR3 coding DNA: TGTGCCAGCAGTACAGGACAGGGGTATGGCTACACCTTC.

V and J are TRBV5-4 and TRBJ2-7, with TRBD2 matching over 7 bases. With 0 bases clipped from V and 0 bases from J, the junction kept 3 bases outside the gene matches. CDR3 length: 15 residues. Germline CDR1 reads SGHNT; CDR2 reads YYREEE (reference sequence). CDR3 in amino acids: CASSLGAGVSYEQYF. The DNA for the CDR3 is TGTGCCAGCAGCTTGGGGGCGGGGGTCTCCTACGAGCAGTACTTC. Filled out from reference TRBV5-4 and TRBJ2-7, the complete variable domain reads ETGVTQSPTHLIKTRGQQVTLRCSSQSGHNTVSWYQQALGQGPQFIFQYYREEENGRGNFPPRFSGLQFPNYSSELNVNALELDDSALYLCASSLGAGVSYEQYFGPGTRLTVT.

The genes are TRBV7-2 and TRBJ1-6, with 8 bases that match TRBD1. V trimming: 5 bases; J trimming: 6 bases; junction bases outside the gene matches: 9. Germline assignment: CDR1 SGHTA and CDR2 FQGNSA. This CDR3 is 16 amino acids long. The CDR3 loop reads CASSPRQQGGNSPLHF. The CDR3 DNA follows: TGTGCCAGCAGCCCTCGTCAACAGGGGGGTAATTCACCCCTCCACTTT.

The chain couples TRBV6-5 to TRBJ2-2; D perhaps matches TRBD1 (6 bases). The germline V gene has CDR1 MNHEY and CDR2 SVGAGI. V was clipped by 5 bases and J by 5 bases, with 9 bases between them. The CDR3 runs 13 residues. As DNA, the CDR3 is TGTGCCAGCAGTAATAGGGGGACCGGGGAGCTGTTTTTT. Protein: CASSNRGTGELFF.

DNA of the CDR3: TGTGCCAGTAGTATGCCAGGGGACTATGGCTACACCTTC. Its translation is CASSMPGDYGYTF. V and J are TRBV19 and TRBJ1-2; D is possibly TRBD1 (6 bases). The CDR3 is 13 amino acids. Germline values: CDR1 LNHDA, CDR2 SQIVND (reference sequence). V lost 3 bases and J 3 bases, leaving 8 bases between the germline ends.

The J gene is TRBJ1-4, the V gene TRBV15; D might be TRBD1 (6 bases). The CDR3 sequence is 16 residues long. Germline V gives CDR1 LNHNV, CDR2 YYDKDF (reference sequence). V shed 3 bases and J shed 5 bases, with 16 bases lying between them. CDR3 DNA sequence: TGTGCCACCAGCAGGACCCTCAGGGGCGCGAATGAAAAACTGTTTTTT. Amino acid sequence: CATSRTLRGANEKLFF.

The chain has TRBV29-1 and TRBJ1-1, with 9 bases that match TRBD1. Germline trimming cut 5 bases from V and 6 bases from J; bases unmatched to any gene: 13. The CDR3 totals 15 residues. Germline values: CDR1 SQVTM, CDR2 ANQGSEA. The CDR3 sequence: CSVPKLPGQGAEAFF. DNA for the CDR3: TGCAGCGTTCCTAAGTTACCGGGACAGGGAGCTGAAGCTTTCTTT.

The V call is TRBV19, the J call TRBJ1-2; D is possibly TRBD1 (5 bases). Trimming stripped 8 bases from V and 4 bases from J, with 14 bases between. CDR1 is LNHDA, CDR2 SQIVND, per germline (reference sequence). The CDR3 spans 13 residues. For the CDR3, the DNA is TGTGCCAGTCGGGACTTTACAATCTATGGCTACACCTTC. Encoded protein: CASRDFTIYGYTF. The full variable domain, with the rest looked up from reference TRBV19 and TRBJ1-2, is DGGITQSPKYLFRKEGQNVTLSCEQNLNHDAMYWYRQDPGQGLRLIYYSQIVNDFQKGDIAEGYSVSREKKESFPLTVTSAQKNPTAFYLCASRDFTIYGYTFGSGTRLTVV.

Only a few counts were recorded for this clone. The chain employs TRBV5-1 and TRBJ1-4; no firm D call. Germline CDR1 reads SGHRS; CDR2 reads YFSETQ. V lost 0 bases and J 7 bases, leaving 13 bases between the germline ends. There are 15 residues in the CDR3. CDR3 sequence reads: CASSLGAQMREKLFF. In DNA, the CDR3 is TGCGCCAGCAGCTTGGGGGCTCAGATGCGTGAAAAACTGTTTTTT.

The chain uses TRBV9 and TRBJ2-2; 9 bases line up with TRBD2. The germline V gene has CDR1 SGDLS and CDR2 YYNGEE. The CDR3 runs to 15 residues. After removal of 3 bases from V and 7 bases from J, the junction contained 7 bases not matched to a gene. CDR3 protein: CASSGLAARGGELFF. CDR3 coding DNA: TGTGCCAGCAGCGGACTAGCGGCACGGGGCGGGGAGCTGTTTTTT.

This chain links TRBV18 with TRBJ2-7, with 7 positions matching TRBD1. Per the germline V gene, CDR1 is KGHSH and CDR2 is LQKENI. J gave up 3 bases and V 6 bases, and 11 bases lay outside the gene matches. CDR3 length: 15 amino acids. The CDR3 loop reads CASSPNTGASYEQYF. The CDR3 DNA follows: TGTGCCAGCTCCCCTAATACAGGGGCAAGCTACGAGCAGTACTTC.

The chain couples TRBV4-2 to TRBJ1-1; weak D call: TRBD1 (6 bases). The germline V and J ends were trimmed by 1 base and 8 bases, with 17 bases remaining between them. CDR3 length: 15 amino acids. Germline values: CDR1 LGHNA, CDR2 YNFKEQ. The CDR3 coding sequence is TGTGCCAGCAGCCAAGGGCAGGGGTGGTTGGAGGAAGCTTTCTTT. Encoded protein: CASSQGQGWLEEAFF.

This clone appeared once. The rearrangement joins TRBV6-2 or TRBV6-3 to TRBJ1-2, with D perhaps matching TRBD1 (6 bases). Trimming cost V 7 bases and J 6 bases, with 18 bases left between them. Germline CDR1 MNHEY, CDR2 SVGEGT. The CDR3 is 14 amino acids. CDR3 in amino acids: CASTPTRAGDGYTF. The DNA of the CDR3 is TGTGCCAGCACCCCCACCCGGGCAGGGGATGGCTACACCTTC.

The chain joins TRBV24-1 to TRBJ1-2; no clear D gene. This CDR3 has 12 residues. Trimming shortened V by 6 bases and J by 8 bases, and 12 bases separated the two germline ends. The germline V gene has CDR1 KGHDR and CDR2 SFDVKD. The CDR3 spells CATSNRGDGYTF. As DNA, the CDR3 is TGTGCCACCAGTAATCGGGGAGACGGCTACACCTTC.

The J gene is TRBJ1-2, the V gene TRBV18; 9 nucleotides align to TRBD1. The CDR3 has 15 amino acids. V dropped 5 bases and J dropped 6; count of bases not matched to a gene: 10. From germline, CDR1 is KGHSH and CDR2 LQKENI. The CDR3 spells CASSGTGTGNDGYTF. Written as DNA, the CDR3 is TGTGCCAGCTCAGGAACCGGGACAGGGAATGATGGCTACACCTTC. The variable domain in full, with the rest retrieved from reference TRBV18 and TRBJ1-2, is NAGVMQNPRHLVRRRGQEARLRCSPMKGHSHVYWYRQLPEEGLKFMVYLQKENIIDESGMPKERFSAEFPKEGPSILRIQQVVRGDSAAYFCASSGTGTGNDGYTFGSGTRLTVV.

V usage is TRBV5-1 and J usage is TRBJ2-1; TRBD2 agrees at 7 bases. Germline V gene data show CDR1 as SGHRS and CDR2 as YFSETQ. V lost 4 bases, J lost 5 bases, and 3 bases stayed unmatched. The CDR3 is made up of 13 amino acids. CDR3 protein: CASSPGLHNEQFF. The DNA of the CDR3 is TGCGCCAGCAGCCCGGGACTACACAATGAGCAGTTCTTC.

In its sample, this clone was seen a few times. This specimen includes other DNA sequences encoding the same CDR3. The chain recombines TRBV11-2 with TRBJ2-7; 9 bases match TRBD2. V gave up 1 base and J gave up 4 bases; unmatched junction bases: 2. Germline CDR1 is SGHAT and CDR2 is FQNNGV. The CDR3 covers 14 residues. The CDR3 spells CASSLGGGAYEQYF. CDR3 coding DNA: TGTGCCAGCAGCTTAGGCGGGGGGGCTTACGAGCAGTACTTC.

V is TRBV15 and J is TRBJ1-2; maybe TRBD1 (5 bases). CDR3 length: 15 residues. The germline CDR1 and CDR2 sequences are LNHNV and YYDKDF (reference sequence). Deletions cut 6 bases from V and 1 base from J, with 15 bases between. The CDR3 coding sequence is TGTGCCACCAGGCTGGGGGGACTGATTAACTATGGCTACACCTTC. This sequence encodes CATRLGGLINYGYTF.

This clone was counted a single time. The chain joins TRBV5-1 to TRBJ1-4, with 8 positions matching TRBD1. The V segment lost 0 bases and the J segment 5 bases; nucleotides outside the gene matches: 3. Germline V gives CDR1 SGHRS, CDR2 YFSETQ. CDR3 length equals 15 residues. CDR3 sequence reads: CASSLGTGMNEKLFF. Written as DNA, the CDR3 is TGCGCCAGCAGCTTGGGGACAGGGATGAATGAAAAACTGTTTTTT.